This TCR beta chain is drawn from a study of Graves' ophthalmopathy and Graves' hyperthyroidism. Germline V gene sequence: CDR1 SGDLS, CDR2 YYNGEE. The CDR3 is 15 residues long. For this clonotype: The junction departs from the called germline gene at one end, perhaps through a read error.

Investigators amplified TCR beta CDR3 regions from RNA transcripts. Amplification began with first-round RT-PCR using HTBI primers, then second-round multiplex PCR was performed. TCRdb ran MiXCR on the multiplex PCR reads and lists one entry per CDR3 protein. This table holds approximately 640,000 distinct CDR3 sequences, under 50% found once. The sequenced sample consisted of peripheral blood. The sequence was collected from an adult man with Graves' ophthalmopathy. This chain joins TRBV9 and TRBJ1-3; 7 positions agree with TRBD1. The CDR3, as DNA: TGTGCCAGCAGCGTCACAGGGGTTCTTGGAAGCACCATATATTTT. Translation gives CASSVTGVLGSTIYF.